Listed below are T cell receptor beta chains from one sample, sequenced in a study of blood T cell repertoires in COVID-19. Using immunoSEQ multiplex PCR, the repertoire was profiled, and TCRdb retains in-frame clones only, with some absent. The table has roughly 380,000 clones, about 89% seen once. Sequenced sample: PBMCs or T cells enriched from blood (not recorded which). The receptors shown here come from a man under 40 who had recovered from COVID-19. The CDR3 runs from the conserved cysteine through the conserved F or W. D genes are given only for firm matches. The size field is filled for only some rows; it gives once, few, many or a size class.

j_gene,v_gene,abundance,d_gene,len,CDR3nt,CDR3aa
TRBJ2-3,TRBV7-9,.,.,15,TGTGCCAGCAGGCCTTTCCTCGGGGGCACAGATACGCAGTATTTT,CASRPFLGGTDTQYF
TRBJ2-5,TRBV9,.,.,13,TGTGCCAGCAGCTCCAGGACTGAAGAGACCCAGTACTTC,CASSSRTEETQYF
TRBJ2-1,TRBV2,.,TRBD2,15,TGTGCCAGCAGTGCCGCTAGCGGGGGGGCTGGGGAGCAGTTCTTC,CASSAASGGAGEQFF
TRBJ1-2,TRBV30,.,.,13,TGTGCCTGGAGCGCGGGGTTCGCGAATGGCTACACCTTC,CAWSAGFANGYTF
TRBJ1-3,TRBV30,.,.,12,TGTGCCTGGAGTACGGGTGGAAACACCATATATTTT,CAWSTGGNTIYF
TRBJ1-2,TRBV6-5,.,.,13,TGTGCCAGCAGTCTCGGGACTAACTATGGCTACACCTTC,CASSLGTNYGYTF
TRBJ2-1,TRBV20-1,.,.,15,TGCAGTGCTAGTACCCCAGGGGCTCTACACGATGAGCAGTTCTTC,CSASTPGALHDEQFF
TRBJ2-7,TRBV27,.,.,13,TGTGCCAGCAGTGGAGGCCCTTCCTACGAGCAGTACTTC,CASSGGPSYEQYF
TRBJ1-1,TRBV30,few,.,16,TGTGCCTGGAGTGTACAAGGGTGGGAGGAAGACACTGAAGCTTTCTTT,CAWSVQGWEEDTEAFF
TRBJ2-1,TRBV11-3,.,.,13,TGTGCCAGCAGCTATAGCAATACGAATGAGCAGTTCTTC,CASSYSNTNEQFF
TRBJ1-3,TRBV18,.,TRBD1,14,TGTGCCAGCTCGTCCACAGGGGCTGGAAACACCATATATTTT,CASSSTGAGNTIYF
TRBJ2-5,TRBV3-1/TRBV3-2,.,.,17,TGTGCCAGCAGCCTCCTTATACAGGGAGTTCGGCAAGAGACCCAGTACTTC,CASSLLIQGVRQETQYF
TRBJ2-7,TRBV12-3/TRBV12-4,.,.,13,TGTGCCAGCAGTTTCCAGTGGGGCATGGAGCAGTACTTC,CASSFQWGMEQYF
TRBJ1-3,TRBV4-1,.,.,17,TGCGCCAGCAGCCGCGGAGGTATCATACTTTCTGGAAACACCATATATTTT,CASSRGGIILSGNTIYF
TRBJ1-6,TRBV6-5,.,.,15,TGTGCCAGTAAGAGGGAACTTAGAGGAAATTCACCCCTCCACTTT,CASKRELRGNSPLHF
TRBJ1-6,TRBV4-2,.,TRBD1,15,TGTGCCAGCAGTTCAGACAGGGGATTCGGTTCACCCCTCCACTTT,CASSSDRGFGSPLHF
TRBJ1-2,TRBV18,.,TRBD1,14,TGTGCCAGCTCATCCGGGACAGATCTTTATGGCTACACCTTC,CASSSGTDLYGYTF
TRBJ2-5,TRBV2,.,TRBD2,16,TGTGCCAGCAGCCCTACGGGTTGGGGGGGAAGTCAGACCCAGTACTTC,CASSPTGWGGSQTQYF
TRBJ1-1,TRBV27,.,TRBD1,15,TGTGCCAGCAGTTCACAGGGGGCGAGGAACACTGAAGCTTTCTTT,CASSSQGARNTEAFF
TRBJ2-2,TRBV2,.,.,14,TGTGCCAGCAGTTTCGGGGCGAACACCGGGGAGCTGTTTTTT,CASSFGANTGELFF
TRBJ1-1,TRBV28,.,TRBD1,14,TGTGCCAGCAGTGCTAACAGGGGAATAACTGAAGCTTTCTTT,CASSANRGITEAFF
TRBJ1-2,TRBV30,.,TRBD1,12,TGTGCCTGGACAAAGGGACAGGGTGGCTACACCTTC,CAWTKGQGGYTF
TRBJ1-6,TRBV12-3/TRBV12-4,.,TRBD1,13,TGTGCCAGCAGTCCGACAGGGAGGTCACCCCTCCACTTT,CASSPTGRSPLHF
TRBJ2-5,TRBV6-5,.,.,13,TGTGCCAGCAGAACACAGGGCATGGAGACCCAGTACTTC,CASRTQGMETQYF
TRBJ1-2,TRBV5-1,.,TRBD1,14,TGCGCCAGCAGCTCCACCGGGACAGAATATGGCTACACCTTC,CASSSTGTEYGYTF
TRBJ1-3,TRBV7-6,once,TRBD1,16,TGTGCCAGCAGCCAAAACAGGGGCGACTCTGGAAACACCATATATTTT,CASSQNRGDSGNTIYF
TRBJ2-5,TRBV7-8,.,.,13,TGTGCCAGCAGCTTAGGCCAGCAAGAGACCCAGTACTTC,CASSLGQQETQYF
TRBJ2-7,TRBV18,.,.,15,TGTGCCAGCTCACCACAGGGAGTACGACCCTACGAGCAGTACTTC,CASSPQGVRPYEQYF
TRBJ1-1,TRBV29-1,.,.,11,TGCAGCGTTCTCGTCTTCACTGAAGCTTTCTTT,CSVLVFTEAFF
TRBJ1-1,TRBV6-5,.,.,14,TGTGCCAGCAGTTACTCCGAGACACACTCTGAAGCTTTCTTT,CASSYSETHSEAFF
TRBJ1-1,TRBV11-2,.,.,13,TGTGCCAGCAGCGATAGCTGGATTACTGAAGCTTTCTTT,CASSDSWITEAFF
TRBJ1-3,TRBV19,once,TRBD1,14,TGTGCCAGTACCCTACAGGGGGCTGGAAACACCATATATTTT,CASTLQGAGNTIYF
TRBJ1-1,TRBV6-5,.,TRBD1,14,TGTGCCAGCAGTCCCAGGGGGCAGAACACTGAAGCTTTCTTT,CASSPRGQNTEAFF
TRBJ2-5,TRBV7-2,.,.,14,TGTGCCAGCAGCTCCGACAGGTACCAAGAGACCCAGTACTTC,CASSSDRYQETQYF
TRBJ1-2,TRBV4-1,.,.,15,TGCGCCAGCAGCCAAGATATTTCGACTCTTTCTGGCTACACCTTC,CASSQDISTLSGYTF
TRBJ2-3,TRBV29-1,.,TRBD1,16,TGCAGCGTTTCCAGACAGGGGGCGAGGTATACAGATACGCAGTATTTT,CSVSRQGARYTDTQYF
TRBJ1-2,TRBV9,few,.,13,TGTGCCAGCAGCGTAGGAATGCGGGAAGGCTACACCTTC,CASSVGMREGYTF
TRBJ1-1,TRBV19,.,.,12,TGTGCCAGTAGTATATTCGGGGGTGAAGCTTTCTTT,CASSIFGGEAFF